A selection of T cell receptor beta chains follows, all from one sample in a study of tumor and adjacent non-tumor tissue in lung cancer. TCRdb ran MiXCR on the multiplex PCR reads and lists one entry per CDR3 protein. This sample carries approximately 86,000 distinct CDR3 sequences, 55% to 75% of them seen once, and the ten largest clones take approximately 9.5%. Sequences were obtained from lung tumor tissue. These receptors all come from a woman aged 40 to 49 with non-small cell lung cancer. Both conserved end residues are part of each CDR3. Only some rows state a clone size, as once, few, many or a class for expanded clones.

clone size,J gene,V gene,CDR3 length,CDR3 protein
NA,TRBJ2-2,TRBV25-1,13,CASSGRITGELFF
many,TRBJ2-5,TRBV20-1,14,CSAAKTGGLETQYF
NA,TRBJ2-5,TRBV12-3/TRBV12-4,12,CASSFPRDTQYF
NA,TRBJ2-7,TRBV29-1,13,CSIARLGRYEQYF
few,TRBJ1-5,TRBV7-8,16,CASSRMSGTGNQPQHF
medium-sized,TRBJ2-7,TRBV4-2,14,CASSNDGASYEQYF
NA,TRBJ2-1,TRBV4-1,15,CASSPGRHGYNEQFF
NA,TRBJ2-1,TRBV6-1,15,CASTVPGYTYNGQFF
NA,TRBJ2-3,TRBV11-2,18,CASSPSLPGQGHADTQYF
NA,TRBJ2-1,TRBV5-1,15,CARSIGDLGLGEQFF
NA,TRBJ2-7,TRBV4-2,15,CAGSQAGTEIYEQYF
NA,TRBJ2-2,TRBV15,15,CATSPSGAEAGELFF
NA,TRBJ2-3,TRBV6-2/TRBV6-3,12,CTNSYNGDTQYF
few,TRBJ2-7,TRBV6-5,16,CAISYSRKVLSYEQYF
NA,TRBJ2-1,TRBV12-3/TRBV12-4,15,CASSIAGGAYNEQFF
NA,TRBJ1-5,TRBV20-1,15,CSARSEVIRDTYRHF
once,TRBJ1-1,TRBV11-2,15,CASSSTQGVGTEVFF
NA,TRBJ2-7,TRBV2,13,CVSTRDRIGEQYF
NA,TRBJ2-7,TRBV6-2/TRBV6-3,14,CVSITPGSQDEQYF
NA,TRBJ1-4,TRBV6-5,15,CASSYSRTSQEKQFF
NA,TRBJ2-3,TRBV12-3/TRBV12-4,13,CASRRQGTGKQYF
NA,TRBJ2-1,TRBV7-9,15,CASSRTAYSYNGQFF
NA,TRBJ1-1,TRBV11-3,13,CVNARTANTEAFF
NA,TRBJ2-5,TRBV11-3,14,CANSLGGGGKTQYF
many,TRBJ1-1,TRBV20-1,12,CSGVGGNTEAFF
NA,TRBJ2-3,TRBV10-1,14,CASSPDHSTDRQYF
NA,TRBJ2-7,TRBV6-2/TRBV6-3,17,CVSRDLRDLDFTYEQYF
NA,TRBJ2-5,TRBV6-1,13,CASSVEIRGTQYF
NA,TRBJ2-7,TRBV29-1,15,CSVETLTSGGYEQYF
NA,TRBJ1-1,TRBV11-2,14,CASSLRHGRAEVFF
NA,TRBJ2-1,TRBV11-2,17,CASSSFIGAATYNEQFF
medium-sized,TRBJ2-1,TRBV11-3,15,CASSAVSNTYNEQFF
NA,TRBJ1-3,TRBV11-3,13,CASSLDASGTIYF
many,TRBJ1-6,TRBV4-2,15,CASSTRTGGNSPLHF
few,TRBJ2-1,TRBV2,15,CASSAPGLANNGQFF
few,TRBJ1-4,TRBV9,16,CASSVASGNGLEKLFF
NA,TRBJ2-3,TRBV6-6,14,CASSYRGSTGTQYF
NA,TRBJ2-7,TRBV7-8,14,CASSLQQVTCEEYF